A single sample gave rise to the 21 T cell receptor beta chains below, sequenced in a study of blood T cell repertoires in COVID-19. Clones were sequenced by immunoSEQ multiplex PCR, and TCRdb holds only the in-frame ones, with some missing. The data hold 100,000 to 150,000 clones, with roughly 69% observed a single time. The sample was peripheral blood. Receptor source: a woman aged 70 to 79 with acute or convalescent COVID-19.

V is TRBV11-2 and J is TRBJ2-3, with 8 bases lining up with TRBD2. The CDR3 has 19 amino acids. V shed 4 bases and J 2 bases; nucleotides not matched to a gene: 17. From germline, CDR1 is SGHAT and CDR2 FQNNGV. The CDR3 coding sequence is TGTGCCAGCAGCTCCCGGGGACTAGTCAGATTCACACACACAGATACGCAGTATTTT. Amino acids: CASSSRGLVRFTHTDTQYF. Looking up the rest from reference TRBV11-2 and TRBJ2-3 gives the full variable domain: EAGVAQSPRYKIIEKRQSVAFWCNPISGHATLYWYQQILGQGPKLLIQFQNNGVVDDSQLPKDRFSAERLKGVDSTLKIQPAKLEDSAVYLCASSSRGLVRFTHTDTQYFGPGTRLTVL.

This clone has just a few counts. This CDR3 is CASSQEQGTYSYEQYF. The CDR3 bases are TGCGCCAGCAGCCAAGAACAGGGGACTTACTCCTACGAGCAGTACTTC. The chain links TRBV4-3 to TRBJ2-7, with a possible D match to TRBD1 (7 bases). From germline, CDR1 is LGHNA and CDR2 YSLEER. Trimming took 0 bases from V and 0 from J, leaving 12 bases between them. This CDR3 contains 16 residues.

The CDR3 region has the DNA TGTGCCAGCAGCCATTCCATAGATGGCTACACCTTC. The encoded protein is CASSHSIDGYTF. The J gene is TRBJ1-2, the V gene TRBV7-9; no definite D call. This CDR3 spans 12 amino acids. The V and J ends lost 5 bases and 6 bases respectively, with 10 bases between them. Germline CDR1 is SEHNR and CDR2 is FQNEAQ (reference sequence).

V is TRBV2 and J is TRBJ2-7; D remains unclear. Trimming removed 7 bases from V and 0 bases from J, with 10 bases in between. Germline V gives CDR1 SNHLY, CDR2 FYNNEI. The CDR3 contains 13 residues. The CDR3 sequence: CASNSAPSYEQYF. For the CDR3, the DNA is TGTGCCAGCAATTCAGCGCCCTCCTACGAGCAGTACTTC. Full variable domain (remainder filled in from reference TRBV2 and TRBJ2-7): EPEVTQTPSHQVTQMGQEVILRCVPISNHLYFYWYRQILGQKVEFLVSFYNNEISEKSEIFDDQFSVERPDGSNFTLKIRSTKLEDSAMYFCASNSAPSYEQYFGPGTRLTVT.

The V and J genes are TRBV19 and TRBJ2-7; tentatively, D is TRBD2 (5 bases). Trimming stripped 5 bases from V and 5 bases from J, with 16 bases between. Germline CDR1 and CDR2: LNHDA and SQIVND (reference sequence). The CDR3 has 14 residues. CDR3 nucleotides: TGTGCCAGTAGTGCCACGGGAAGGGTAAACGAGCAGTACTTC. This encodes CASSATGRVNEQYF. Full variable domain (missing parts from reference TRBV19 and TRBJ2-7): DGGITQSPKYLFRKEGQNVTLSCEQNLNHDAMYWYRQDPGQGLRLIYYSQIVNDFQKGDIAEGYSVSREKKESFPLTVTSAQKNPTAFYLCASSATGRVNEQYFGPGTRLTVT.

V gene TRBV3-1 (or the pseudogene TRBV3-2) combines with J gene TRBJ1-2, with no clear D. V shed 1 base and J shed 6 bases, with 6 bases lying between them. The CDR3 is made up of 12 amino acids. The germline V gene has CDR1 LGHDT and CDR2 YNNKEL (reference sequence). CDR3 in DNA: TGTGCCAGCAGCCAAGCGGGGAATGGCTACACCTTC. Protein product: CASSQAGNGYTF.

The rearrangement links TRBV6-5 to TRBJ1-5; D not certain. Trimming removed 8 bases at V and 7 bases at J, with 15 bases between. The CDR3 has 13 amino acids. Looked up from germline, CDR1 is MNHEY and CDR2 is SVGAGI. Here the CDR3 DNA reads TGTGCCAGCCACCCGACGGGAATACAGCCCCAGCATTTT. This gives the protein CASHPTGIQPQHF.

V and J are TRBV30 and TRBJ2-1; 8 positions match TRBD1. Losses at the gene ends were 5 bases for V and 4 bases for J; bases not matched to a gene: 4. This CDR3 spans 13 amino acids. Germline CDR1 is GTSNPN and CDR2 is SVGIG (reference sequence). CDR3 region: CAWDRGGYNEQFF. The CDR3 nucleotides read TGTGCCTGGGACAGGGGTGGTTACAATGAGCAGTTCTTC.

This rearrangement joins TRBV11-2 to TRBJ2-1, with TRBD2 matching over 8 bases. Unmatched junction bases numbered 6, after V lost 5 bases and J lost 3 bases. The CDR3 is 15 residues long. Germline assignment: CDR1 SGHAT and CDR2 FQNNGV. For the CDR3, the DNA is TGTGCCAGCAGCCCCCGGCGGGGGGTCTACAATGAGCAGTTCTTC. Its translation is CASSPRRGVYNEQFF.

The chain joins TRBV21-1 to TRBJ2-2; the table's D call TRBD2 went unverified against the DNA. TRBV21-1 corresponds to a pseudogene. The CDR3 is made up of 16 amino acids. The CDR3 DNA follows: TGTGCCAGCAGCAAAGTTCGGGGAACGGCCACCGGGGAGCTGTTTTTT. It codes for CASSKVRGTATGELFF.

The chain has TRBV7-6 and TRBJ2-1; tentative D call: TRBD2 (6 bases). Trimming left V 1 base short and J 5 bases short, with 12 bases between. The CDR3 is made up of 15 amino acids. From germline, CDR1 is SGHVS and CDR2 FNYEAQ. CDR3 region: CASSLGWRRDNEQFF. In nucleotides, the CDR3 is TGTGCCAGCAGCTTAGGATGGAGGAGGGACAATGAGCAGTTCTTC.

The rearrangement uses TRBV6-5 and TRBJ1-4; TRBD1 might be the D (6 bases). The CDR3 spans 14 residues. Germline V gene lookup returns CDR1 MNHEY and CDR2 SVGAGI. V shed 8 bases and J shed 4 bases, with 14 bases lying between them. The CDR3, as DNA: TGTGCCAGCTCTCCGGACAGCCTTAATGAAAAACTGTTTTTT. Translated: CASSPDSLNEKLFF.

This clone was found a few times. This chain joins TRBV7-9 and TRBJ2-2; TRBD1 matches at 7 bases. Trimming took 5 bases from V and 3 from J; bases not matched to a gene: 3. CDR3 length: 14 residues. Germline V CDR1 and CDR2: SEHNR, FQNEAQ (reference sequence). The CDR3 DNA reads TGTGCCAGCAGCCCCGACAGGGACACCGGGGAGCTGTTTTTT. Its translation: CASSPDRDTGELFF.

The chain couples TRBV28 to TRBJ1-6, with no clear D. The ends were cut back, 1 base at V and 6 bases at J, with 16 bases in the middle. CDR1 and CDR2 from the germline V gene are MDHEN and SYDVKM. The CDR3 loop spans 17 amino acids. CDR3 in DNA: TGTGCCAGCAGTTTATTCCCTAGTCGTGCCCCTAATTCACCCCTCCACTTT. Protein: CASSLFPSRAPNSPLHF.

The CDR3 DNA is TGTGCCAGCTCACCACCCGGGACAGTTTTCTACGAGCAGTACTTC. Amino acids: CASSPPGTVFYEQYF. The chain couples TRBV18 to TRBJ2-7; 7 bases are shared with TRBD1. The CDR3 is made up of 15 amino acids. The germline V gene has CDR1 KGHSH and CDR2 LQKENI. With V trimmed by 0 bases and J by 3 bases, 5 bases remained unmatched.

J is TRBJ1-5 and V is TRBV19; D is ambiguous. The CDR3 has 13 amino acids. Per the germline V gene, CDR1 is LNHDA and CDR2 is SQIVND (reference sequence). Trimming stripped 3 bases from V and 3 bases from J, with 6 bases between. The chain's CDR3 is CASSISFNQPQHF. In DNA form, the CDR3 reads TGTGCCAGTAGTATTTCCTTCAATCAGCCCCAGCATTTT.

This chain connects TRBV3-1 (or the pseudogene TRBV3-2) to TRBJ1-6; D is possibly TRBD1 (5 bases). Trimming cost V 1 base and J 6 bases, with 7 bases left between them. The CDR3 extends over 14 amino acids. Looked up from germline, CDR1 is LGHDT and CDR2 is YNNKEL (reference sequence). As DNA, the CDR3 is TGTGCCAGCAGCCAAGGGCAGGGTAATTCACCCCTCCACTTT. This translates into CASSQGQGNSPLHF.

The chain carries TRBV29-1 and TRBJ2-5, with 8 bases aligning to TRBD1. V lost 8 bases, J lost 3 bases, and 8 bases stayed unmatched. In germline, CDR1 is SQVTM, CDR2 ANQGSEA. The CDR3 spans 13 residues. Here the CDR3 DNA reads TGCAGCACGTCCCAGGGGGCTGAAGAGACCCAGTACTTC. Translated, it gives CSTSQGAEETQYF.

The V and J genes are TRBV30 and TRBJ2-7, with TRBD2 matching 8 bases. J was trimmed by 4 bases and V by 0 bases; bases with no gene match: 8. The CDR3 length is 15 residues. Germline lookup yields CDR1 GTSNPN and CDR2 SVGIG (reference sequence). The CDR3, as DNA: TGTGCCTGGAGTGTACAAAGCGGGAGTATTTACGAGCAGTACTTC. The encoded protein is CAWSVQSGSIYEQYF.

This chain connects TRBV6-6 to TRBJ2-3; possibly TRBD2 for D (6 bases). Germline CDR1 reads MNHNY; CDR2 reads SVGAGI (reference sequence). CDR3 length: 15 residues. The germline V and J ends were trimmed by 6 bases and 4 bases, with 17 bases remaining between them. CDR3 amino acids: CASSRLGGTADTQYF. CDR3 coding DNA: TGTGCCAGCAGCAGACTCGGCGGGACGGCAGATACGCAGTATTTT.

The genes are TRBV7-9 and TRBJ2-7; 9 bases fit TRBD1. The CDR3 runs to 15 residues. Looked up from germline, CDR1 is SEHNR and CDR2 is FQNEAQ (reference sequence). The V segment lost 5 bases and the J segment 4 bases; nucleotides outside the gene matches: 9. This CDR3 is CASSRPGQGAYEQYF. In nucleotides, the CDR3 is TGTGCCAGCAGCCGGCCGGGACAGGGTGCGTACGAGCAGTACTTC. Full variable domain (missing parts from reference TRBV7-9 and TRBJ2-7): DTGVSQNPRHKITKRGQNVTFRCDPISEHNRLYWYRQTLGQGPEFLTYFQNEAQLEKSRLLSDRFSAERPKGSFSTLEIQRTEQGDSAMYLCASSRPGQGAYEQYFGPGTRLTVT.